These T cell receptor beta chains were read from a single sample in a study of T cell responses to AZD1222 COVID-19 vaccine. The method was immunoSEQ multiplex PCR; TCRdb's version includes in-frame clones alone and lacks a portion of them. This sample carries about 160,000 clones, roughly nine tenths of them seen once, and the ten largest clones take 1.9%. This sample comprised peripheral blood, obtained on day 0 of AZD1222 vaccination. Source of these receptors: an adult in good health. Both conserved end residues are part of each CDR3. Fields, in order: D gene, J gene, clone size, V gene, CDR3 DNA, CDR3 protein. D genes are given only for firm matches. Size is omitted from some rows. Given values are once, few, many or a class for expanded clones.

D: TRBD1; J: TRBJ1-5; size: .; V: TRBV5-6; DNA: TGTGCCAGCAGCCGGACAGGGGGCAATCAGCCCCAGCATTTT; CDR3: CASSRTGGNQPQHF
D: .; J: TRBJ2-7; size: .; V: TRBV28; DNA: TGTGCCAGCAGTCCCCCAGGAGGGGTAGCCTACGAGCAGTACTTC; CDR3: CASSPPGGVAYEQYF
D: .; J: TRBJ1-5; size: .; V: TRBV15; DNA: TGTGCCACCAGCGCGCGGGGGTCCGGTCAGCCCCAGCATTTT; CDR3: CATSARGSGQPQHF
D: .; J: TRBJ1-5; size: .; V: TRBV19; DNA: TGTGCCAGTAGTACAGTCAAGGGGTATCAGCCCCAGCATTTT; CDR3: CASSTVKGYQPQHF
D: .; J: TRBJ1-1; size: .; V: TRBV7-9; DNA: TGTGCCAGCAGCTTACCCTCACTCCAAACCCAGGGTGAAGCTTTCTTT; CDR3: CASSLPSLQTQGEAFF
D: .; J: TRBJ2-1; size: once; V: TRBV11-2; DNA: TGTGCCAGCAGCTTAGATTCTAGCCCTCACAATGAGCAGTTCTTC; CDR3: CASSLDSSPHNEQFF
D: TRBD2; J: TRBJ2-3; size: .; V: TRBV18; DNA: TGTGCCAGCTCACCGGGCGGGAGCCTCACAGATACGCAGTATTTT; CDR3: CASSPGGSLTDTQYF
D: .; J: TRBJ2-3; size: .; V: TRBV10-2; DNA: TGCGCCAGCGGGGGGTCCTTCGGCGGGGACACAGATACGCAGTATTTT; CDR3: CASGGSFGGDTDTQYF
D: .; J: TRBJ1-3; size: .; V: TRBV19; DNA: TGTGCCAGTAGTAATCGGGGAGCCTCTGGAAACACCATATATTTT; CDR3: CASSNRGASGNTIYF
D: .; J: TRBJ2-7; size: .; V: TRBV21-1; DNA: TGTGCCAGCAGCACCTGGACAGGGGGGCCCTACGAGCAGTACTTC; CDR3: CASSTWTGGPYEQYF
D: .; J: TRBJ1-6; size: once; V: TRBV27; DNA: TGTGCCAGCAGTTCGGAGAGTCAGTGGGGACATCAAACAAATTCACCCCTCCACTTT; CDR3: CASSSESQWGHQTNSPLHF
D: .; J: TRBJ1-1; size: .; V: TRBV5-1; DNA: TGCGCCAGCAGCTGGAGGGAGGGCAGCCAGAACACTGAAGCTTTCTTT; CDR3: CASSWREGSQNTEAFF
D: .; J: TRBJ2-7; size: .; V: TRBV6-1; DNA: TGTGCCAGCAGTGAAGCGTCAACGCGGTACGAGCAGTACTTC; CDR3: CASSEASTRYEQYF
D: TRBD1; J: TRBJ1-1; size: .; V: TRBV29-1; DNA: TGCAGCGCTGGACAGGGGAACACTGAAGCTTTCTTT; CDR3: CSAGQGNTEAFF
D: .; J: TRBJ1-2; size: .; V: TRBV10-2; DNA: TGCGCCAGCAGTGAGTCCCCCGGAAGGTCCCGGGGCTACACCTTC; CDR3: CASSESPGRSRGYTF
D: .; J: TRBJ1-1; size: .; V: TRBV7-2; DNA: TGTGCCAGCAGCGAACAGGGGAACACTGAAGCTTTCTTT; CDR3: CASSEQGNTEAFF
D: TRBD2; J: TRBJ2-7; size: .; V: TRBV28; DNA: TGTGCCAGCAGTTTAGGGACTAGGTTCCACGAGCAGTACTTC; CDR3: CASSLGTRFHEQYF
D: .; J: TRBJ1-1; size: .; V: TRBV7-2; DNA: TGTGCCAGCAGCCTTGGGGGGATGAACACTGAAGCTTTCTTT; CDR3: CASSLGGMNTEAFF
D: .; J: TRBJ1-2; size: .; V: TRBV7-3; DNA: TGTGCCAGCAGCTTAACCGCCGGCGCTAACTATGGCTACACCTTC; CDR3: CASSLTAGANYGYTF
D: .; J: TRBJ2-3; size: .; V: TRBV6-5; DNA: TGTGCCAGTGGGACCCGCACAGATACGCAGTATTTT; CDR3: CASGTRTDTQYF
D: .; J: TRBJ2-6; size: .; V: TRBV27; DNA: TGTGCCAGCAGTTCCGGTTTCTCTGGGGCCAACGTCCTGACTTTC; CDR3: CASSSGFSGANVLTF
D: .; J: TRBJ1-6; size: few; V: TRBV12-3/TRBV12-4; DNA: TGTGCCAGCGCCGCCTCGTCCTCCTCACCCCTCCACTTT; CDR3: CASAASSSSPLHF
D: TRBD1; J: TRBJ2-7; size: .; V: TRBV9; DNA: TGTGCCAGCAGCTTAACCGGGACAGAAGCCTACGAGCAGTACTTC; CDR3: CASSLTGTEAYEQYF
D: .; J: TRBJ2-7; size: .; V: TRBV19; DNA: TGTGCCAGTAGTGCCCGGAAATTCCACTACGAGCAGTACTTC; CDR3: CASSARKFHYEQYF
D: .; J: TRBJ1-1; size: .; V: TRBV9; DNA: TGTGCCAGCAGCTTCGGACAGCACACTGAAGCTTTCTTT; CDR3: CASSFGQHTEAFF
D: TRBD2; J: TRBJ2-1; size: .; V: TRBV10-3; DNA: TGTGCCATCAGCAGCGGGGGGATCTACAATGAGCAGTTCTTC; CDR3: CAISSGGIYNEQFF
D: .; J: TRBJ1-2; size: .; V: TRBV13; DNA: TGTGCCAGCAGCTCCCGGGACCCTAATGGCTACACCTTC; CDR3: CASSSRDPNGYTF
D: .; J: TRBJ1-1; size: .; V: TRBV28; DNA: TGTGCCAGCAGTTTAAATCTGGGATCTGAAGCTTTCTTT; CDR3: CASSLNLGSEAFF
D: .; J: TRBJ1-3; size: .; V: TRBV3-1/TRBV3-2; DNA: TGTGCCAGCAGCCCCCGGGCGGGGTCTGGAAACACCATATATTTT; CDR3: CASSPRAGSGNTIYF
D: .; J: TRBJ2-7; size: .; V: TRBV19; DNA: TGTGCCAGTAGTATTGCAGCGACCTACGAGCAGTACTTC; CDR3: CASSIAATYEQYF
D: TRBD1; J: TRBJ1-4; size: .; V: TRBV5-4; DNA: TGTGCCAGCAGCTTCGACAGGGGAGGAGAAAAACTGTTTTTT; CDR3: CASSFDRGGEKLFF
D: .; J: TRBJ1-1; size: .; V: TRBV7-8; DNA: TGTGCCAGCAGCTTAAAAACCAACACTGAAGCTTTCTTT; CDR3: CASSLKTNTEAFF
D: .; J: TRBJ2-7; size: .; V: TRBV18; DNA: TGTGCCAGCTCAGACCTTAACTACGAGCAGTACTTC; CDR3: CASSDLNYEQYF
D: .; J: TRBJ1-1; size: .; V: TRBV19; DNA: TGTGCCAGCCAAGTACTGGGGGCAGGGCTATCGAACACTGAAGCTTTCTTT; CDR3: CASQVLGAGLSNTEAFF
D: .; J: TRBJ1-2; size: .; V: TRBV5-4; DNA: TGTGCCCGCAGCTTTGAGGGGGGGATTAGGGGCTACACCTTC; CDR3: CARSFEGGIRGYTF
D: .; J: TRBJ1-2; size: .; V: TRBV28; DNA: TGTGCCAGCAGTTTGTCAGGGGCCGCTAACTATGGCTACACCTTC; CDR3: CASSLSGAANYGYTF
D: .; J: TRBJ2-5; size: .; V: TRBV28; DNA: TGTGCCAGCAGTTTTCGTCCGGGGGGCGGAGAGACCCAGTACTTC; CDR3: CASSFRPGGGETQYF
D: .; J: TRBJ2-7; size: .; V: TRBV11-2; DNA: TGTGCCAGCAGCTTACACTGGTACGAGCAGTACTTC; CDR3: CASSLHWYEQYF
D: TRBD2; J: TRBJ2-7; size: medium-sized; V: TRBV28; DNA: TGTGCCAGCAGTTTCCCCCGGACTAGCGGGAGCTCCTACGAGCAGTACTTC; CDR3: CASSFPRTSGSSYEQYF
D: TRBD2; J: TRBJ2-7; size: .; V: TRBV19; DNA: TGTGCCAGTAGTATATCGGCTAGCGGCTCCTACGAGCAGTACTTC; CDR3: CASSISASGSYEQYF
D: .; J: TRBJ2-7; size: .; V: TRBV6-1; DNA: TGTGCCAGCAGTGAAGCTGGGGGGTACACGACCTACGAGCAGTACTTC; CDR3: CASSEAGGYTTYEQYF
D: TRBD1; J: TRBJ2-3; size: .; V: TRBV19; DNA: TGTGCCAGCTCAGCCCTTCCGGGACAGGGGCCCACAGATACGCAGTATTTT; CDR3: CASSALPGQGPTDTQYF
D: TRBD1; J: TRBJ2-6; size: .; V: TRBV4-2; DNA: TGTGCCAGCAGTGAGACAGGGGGCTCGGGCGGGGCCAACGTCCTGACTTTC; CDR3: CASSETGGSGGANVLTF
D: TRBD1; J: TRBJ2-7; size: .; V: TRBV28; DNA: TGTGCCAGCAGTCCGAGGGGGACAGGGGTCCCTCGCTCCTACGAGCAGTACTTC; CDR3: CASSPRGTGVPRSYEQYF